The rows below give T cell receptor beta chains drawn from one sample of a study of blood T cell repertoires in COVID-19. Assay: immunoSEQ multiplex PCR; the TCRdb copy retains only in-frame clones and omits some. This sample yields over 200,000 clones, of which more than 85% are seen a single time; around 0.7% belongs to the top ten. Sequenced: peripheral blood. The receptors come from a man between 35 and 55 years old with acute or convalescent COVID-19. The CDR3 runs from the conserved cysteine through the conserved F or W. Each record gives: V gene, clone size, D gene, J gene, CDR3 DNA, CDR3 protein. The D gene is left open where the match is weak. Expanded clones are given a class, and other clones once, few, many or no size at all.

TRBV24-1	-	-	TRBJ1-2	TGTGCCACCAGTGCCCCTGTGGGGGGGGCCTACTATGGCTACACCTTC	CATSAPVGGAYYGYTF
TRBV28	-	TRBD1	TRBJ1-3	TGTGCCAGCAGTTCCGGGACAGGGACATACACCATATATTTT	CASSSGTGTYTIYF
TRBV2	-	TRBD2	TRBJ2-7	TGTGCCAGCAGTGAAGTAGGCGGGGGGGCGTACGAGCAGTACTTC	CASSEVGGGAYEQYF
TRBV7-8	-	TRBD1	TRBJ1-5	TGTGCCAGCAGCTTTATTGTCGGGGGACAGGGGGCCGGTCAGCCCCAGCATTTT	CASSFIVGGQGAGQPQHF
TRBV6-6	-	TRBD2	TRBJ2-7	TGTGCCTCAGCCGGGGGGAGCTCCTACGAGCAGTACTTC	CASAGGSSYEQYF
TRBV19	-	-	TRBJ1-5	TGTGCCAGTAGTATTGGGCAGGGCGGCAATCAGCCCCAGCATTTT	CASSIGQGGNQPQHF
TRBV4-2	-	TRBD2	TRBJ2-7	TGTGCCAGCAGCCAAGAAGGGACTAGCGGGAGCGAGCAGTACTTC	CASSQEGTSGSEQYF
TRBV7-2	-	TRBD2	TRBJ2-7	TGTGCCAGCAGCCTTAGCAGGCGGACTAGCGGGAGTGGGATTATTCAGTACTTC	CASSLSRRTSGSGIIQYF
TRBV28	-	-	TRBJ1-2	TGTGCCAGCAGTTTAGATCTCCCAGGGGTTAACTATGGCTACACCTTC	CASSLDLPGVNYGYTF
TRBV16	-	-	TRBJ2-3	TGTGCCAGCAGCCAATCGATACGGTTGGCAGATACGCAGTATTTT	CASSQSIRLADTQYF
TRBV7-6	-	TRBD1	TRBJ1-5	TGTGCCAGCAGCTCGACAGGGAATCAGCCCCAGCATTTT	CASSSTGNQPQHF
TRBV9	-	TRBD1	TRBJ1-2	TGTGCCAGCAGCGTAGGGGCGGACAGGGGAGGCTATGGCTACACCTTC	CASSVGADRGGYGYTF
TRBV10-1	-	-	TRBJ1-1	TGCGCCAGCAGCGAAGGGGGGGGGAACACTGAAGCTTTCTTT	CASSEGGGNTEAFF
TRBV4-2	-	-	TRBJ2-6	TGTGCCAGCAGCCAAGTTACAGGTGACGGGGCCAACGTCCTGACTTTC	CASSQVTGDGANVLTF
TRBV3-1/TRBV3-2	-	-	TRBJ1-2	TGTGCCAGCGGTCGAAGGGGGGGCAGCAACTATGGCTACACCTTC	CASGRRGGSNYGYTF
TRBV12-3/TRBV12-4	once	-	TRBJ1-1	TGTGCCATTTCGGGTTTCCCTTTCACTGAAGCTTTCTTT	CAISGFPFTEAFF
TRBV5-8	-	-	TRBJ1-5	TGTGCCAGCAGCTGGGACTGGGGGACCCAGCATTTT	CASSWDWGTQHF
TRBV28	-	-	TRBJ2-3	TGTGCCAGCAGCTCTTCTAGGGGAGGAACAGATACGCAGTATTTT	CASSSSRGGTDTQYF
TRBV27	few	-	TRBJ1-4	TGTGCCAGCAGTTTCAGGCGGGGGGATGAAAAACTGTTTTTT	CASSFRRGDEKLFF
TRBV27	-	-	TRBJ1-5	TGTGCCAGCAGTTTCGGAGGGGCCTCGGCCCAGCATTTT	CASSFGGASAQHF
TRBV5-1	few	TRBD2	TRBJ2-2	TGCGCCAGCAGGGCTAGCGGGGGGCGAGTATCCGGGGAGCTGTTTTTT	CASRASGGRVSGELFF
TRBV6-5	-	-	TRBJ2-1	TGTGCCAGCAGCAGACCTCAGGGTTACAATGAGCAGTTCTTC	CASSRPQGYNEQFF
TRBV7-2	-	TRBD2	TRBJ2-7	TGTGCCAGCAGCCCGCCCGGACTAGCGGGAGCCTACGAGCAGTACTTC	CASSPPGLAGAYEQYF
TRBV5-4	-	TRBD1	TRBJ2-1	TGTGCCAGCAGCAGCGGGACAGGGGATTATGAGCAGTTCTTC	CASSSGTGDYEQFF